Listed below are T cell receptor beta chains from one sample, sequenced in a study of breast tumors, draining lymph nodes, adjacent tissues. MiXCR was run by TCRdb on the multiplex PCR reads, yielding one entry per CDR3 protein. The top ten hold under 4.5% of the sample, which has approximately 250,000 distinct CDR3 sequences, under 35% seen once. Material: axillary lymph node tissue. Receptor source: a female donor with breast cancer. Some clones in this sample may be carry-over from other donors' samples. CDR3s leave out the opening cysteine and the closing phenylalanine or tryptophan. Each record gives: V gene, J gene, CDR3 protein.

V: TRBV7-2
J: TRBJ2-1
CDR3: ASSLGVASGYRQF

V: TRBV28
J: TRBJ1-4
CDR3: ASLGLGQLNEKLF

V: TRBV6-1
J: TRBJ1-5
CDR3: ASNARGFSNQPQH

V: TRBV5-1
J: TRBJ2-3
CDR3: ACSSTGGAGLSTDTQY

V: TRBV6-6
J: TRBJ1-4
CDR3: ASSRSGAPNEKLF

V: TRBV19
J: TRBJ1-3
CDR3: ASKIPGQRSGNTIY

V: TRBV24-1
J: TRBJ1-5
CDR3: ATSESQTGGSRPQH

V: TRBV6-5
J: TRBJ2-2
CDR3: ASKQRGDTGELF

V: TRBV7-3
J: TRBJ2-2
CDR3: ASSVAK

V: TRBV12-3/TRBV12-4
J: TRBJ2-7
CDR3: ASSLARPPDSSYEQY

V: TRBV25-1
J: TRBJ1-2
CDR3: ASSESRPHEGYT

V: TRBV20-1
J: TRBJ2-7
CDR3: SARRTGDGYEQY

V: TRBV24-1
J: TRBJ2-5
CDR3: ATGTGGLETQY

V: TRBV7-3
J: TRBJ2-3
CDR3: ASSLSRASTDTQY

V: TRBV5-6
J: TRBJ1-5
CDR3: ASSLAGSRKSGQPQH

V: TRBV15
J: TRBJ2-4
CDR3: ATSREFMVQLAKNIQY

V: TRBV5-1
J: TRBJ2-1
CDR3: ASSTAGTSGRGSRYNEQF

V: TRBV6-1
J: TRBJ2-2
CDR3: ASIGTANTGELF

V: TRBV2
J: TRBJ1-5
CDR3: ASRQGTANQPQH

V: TRBV7-9
J: TRBJ2-2
CDR3: ASSPGQRRTGELF

V: TRBV15
J: TRBJ2-1
CDR3: ATSREEGAWNEQF

V: TRBV4-3
J: TRBJ2-7
CDR3: ASSLFGGAYEQY

V: TRBV5-1
J: TRBJ1-6
CDR3: ASSLATPSNSPLH

V: TRBV20-1
J: TRBJ1-5
CDR3: SASDRDWTASNQPQH

V: TRBV12-3/TRBV12-4
J: TRBJ2-2
CDR3: ASREAGGGELF

V: TRBV4-2
J: TRBJ1-4
CDR3: ASSQEGGAGEKLF

V: TRBV28
J: TRBJ2-1
CDR3: ASSPLEGSGYNEQF

V: TRBV20-1
J: TRBJ2-1
CDR3: SARRTGSSYNEQF

V: TRBV9
J: TRBJ2-3
CDR3: ASSAGLTDTQY

V: TRBV12-5
J: TRBJ1-3
CDR3: ASGLRRGGGNTIY

V: TRBV20-1
J: TRBJ2-7
CDR3: SATGTASIYEQY

V: TRBV19
J: TRBJ2-2
CDR3: ASWPGFNTGELF

V: TRBV5-5
J: TRBJ2-1
CDR3: ASRAGQATVNEQF

V: TRBV20-1
J: TRBJ1-2
CDR3: SATGRDYGYT

V: TRBV18
J: TRBJ2-1
CDR3: ASSPGSVTYYEQF